The present TCR beta chain was sequenced within a study of technical replicates of blood from several donors. Some clones are missing from TCRdb's copy, which holds only in-frame ones; the method was immunoSEQ multiplex PCR. This sample has approximately 81,000 clones, with about 81% found just once. The table lists this clone with a few counts. V lost 2 bases to trimming and J lost 7 bases, with 15 bases between them. CDR1 is MGHRA and CDR2 is YSYEKL in the germline V gene. This CDR3 is built from 15 residues. V gene TRBV4-1 combines with J gene TRBJ1-5; no clear D gene. The specimen sequenced was PBMCs. The sequence derives from a human donor in good health. Some clones in this sample may be carry-over from other donors' samples. CDR3 sequence: CASSQYGREAQPQHF. The DNA for the CDR3 is TGCGCCAGCAGCCAATACGGGAGGGAGGCCCAGCCCCAGCATTTT.